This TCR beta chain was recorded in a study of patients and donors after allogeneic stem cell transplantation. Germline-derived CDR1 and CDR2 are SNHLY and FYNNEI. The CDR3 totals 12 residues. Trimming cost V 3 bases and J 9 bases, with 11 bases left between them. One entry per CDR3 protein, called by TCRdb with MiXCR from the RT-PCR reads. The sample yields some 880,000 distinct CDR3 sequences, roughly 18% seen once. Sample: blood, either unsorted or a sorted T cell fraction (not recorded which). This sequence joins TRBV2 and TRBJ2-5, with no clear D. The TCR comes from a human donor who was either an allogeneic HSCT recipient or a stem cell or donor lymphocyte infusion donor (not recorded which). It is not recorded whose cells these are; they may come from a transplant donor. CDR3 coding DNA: TGTGCCAGCAGTGACGGCCTTGGGTCCCAGTACTTC. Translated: CASSDGLGSQYF.